This T cell receptor beta chain is from a study of T cell clones after liver transplantation. Study-level background: Subjects received no induction therapy and standard immunosuppression until randomization at 12-24 months post-transplant. Study-wide points: Compared with third party-reactive sequences, donor-reactive ones declined more, independent of withdrawal success.

V dropped 3 bases and J dropped 2 bases, with 11 bases sitting between them. This CDR3 region has 15 residues. The germline V gene has CDR1 KGHSH and CDR2 LQKENI. This table comes from immunoSEQ multiplex PCR, and its TCRdb copy is limited to in-frame clones, with some not included. The sample has around 97,000 clones, around 84% seen once. With regard to this clone: The antigen is undetermined.

The source was CD4+ T cells from blood, collected around 44 months after liver transplant. The source of this sequence is a human patient who received a liver transplant. Some of the T cells might come from the graft donor. The chain uses TRBV18 and TRBJ2-1; D tentatively reads TRBD1 or TRBD2 (6 bases each). The CDR3 DNA reads TGTGCCAGCTCACCTTTCGGGGGCGCCTACAATGAGCAGTTCTTC. It yields the protein CASSPFGGAYNEQFF. Using reference TRBV18 and TRBJ2-1 for the parts outside the CDR3, the full variable domain is NAGVMQNPRHLVRRRGQEARLRCSPMKGHSHVYWYRQLPEEGLKFMVYLQKENIIDESGMPKERFSAEFPKEGPSILRIQQVVRGDSAAYFCASSPFGGAYNEQFFGPGTRLTVL.